The 22 T cell receptor beta chains presented below share a single source sample, sequenced in a study of brain metastases from non-small cell lung cancer. This table comes from immunoSEQ multiplex PCR, and its TCRdb copy is limited to in-frame clones, with some not included. The top ten clones hold under 10% of a sample with roughly 2,000 clones, 80% to 90% of them seen once. The specimen was tumor-adjacent normal tissue. These receptors were taken from a donor aged 40 or over with non-small cell lung cancer.

V and J are TRBV6-1 and TRBJ1-2, with a possible D match to TRBD1 (5 bases). V was clipped by 0 bases and J by 8 bases, with 19 bases between them. Per germline, CDR1 MNHNS and CDR2 SASEGT. CDR3 length: 16 residues. CDR3: CASSEAKGTSIRGYTF. The CDR3 coding sequence is TGTGCCAGCAGTGAAGCGAAGGGGACCTCGATACGAGGCTACACCTTC.

Details on this clone: The junction differs from germline at one of its ends, possibly a read error. This chain uses TRBV3-1 (or the pseudogene TRBV3-2) with TRBJ2-7; D is uncertain. The CDR3 has 14 amino acids. Germline V gene sequence: CDR1 LGHDT, CDR2 YNNKEL (reference sequence). The CDR3 sequence: CASSQDDKDYEQYF. CDR3 coding DNA: TGTGCCAGTAGCCAAGACGACAAGGACTACGAGCAGTACTTC.

The chain employs TRBV28 and TRBJ2-3; 10 nucleotides agree with TRBD2. The CDR3 is 14 amino acids. Germline assignment: CDR1 MDHEN and CDR2 SYDVKM. V was pared by 7 bases and J by 7 bases, with 8 bases of the junction left unmatched. This chain's CDR3 is CASTLAGVINTQYF. The CDR3 nucleotides read TGTGCCAGCACCCTAGCGGGAGTTATAAATACGCAGTATTTT.

This chain connects TRBV5-4 to TRBJ2-5; D perhaps matches TRBD2 (6 bases). The CDR3 is 14 residues long. Germline-derived CDR1 and CDR2 are SGHNT and YYREEE (reference sequence). Trimming cost V 3 bases and J 4 bases, with 13 bases left between them. This chain's CDR3 is CASSSGRGGETQYF. The CDR3 DNA reads TGTGCCAGCAGCTCGGGACGGGGAGGAGAGACCCAGTACTTC.

Of note for this clone: The junction does not match germline at one end; this may be a read error. The gene calls are TRBV6-5 and TRBJ2-3; weak D call: TRBD2 (5 bases). Germline CDR1 reads MNHEY; CDR2 reads SVGAGI. The CDR3 contains 14 residues. The CDR3 sequence: CASSDSSSIDTQYF. Here the CDR3 DNA reads TGTGCCAGCAGTGACTCGTCTAGCATAGATACGCAGTATTTT.

The chain combines TRBV7-2 with TRBJ2-3, with 13 bases matching TRBD2. V gave up 6 bases and J gave up 0 bases; unmatched junction bases: 9. CDR1 is SGHTA, CDR2 FQGNSA, per germline. The CDR3 sequence is 18 residues long. The DNA of the CDR3 is TGTGCCAGCAGGACAAACCCACTAGCGGGAGGGAGCACAGATACGCAGTATTTT. Translation gives CASRTNPLAGGSTDTQYF.

The genes are TRBV18 and TRBJ1-6, with 9 bases fitting TRBD1. CDR1 is KGHSH and CDR2 is LQKENI in the germline V gene. V dropped 3 bases and J dropped 10; count of bases not matched to a gene: 19. The length of the CDR3 is 19 residues. The CDR3 loop reads CASSPSFLDGTGSGSPLHF. CDR3 nucleotide sequence: TGTGCCAGCTCACCTTCTTTCCTGGATGGGACAGGGTCGGGCTCACCCCTCCACTTT.

V gene TRBV27 combines with J gene TRBJ2-1, with a tentative D call TRBD2 (7 bases). The germline CDR1 and CDR2 sequences are MNHEY and SMNVEV (reference sequence). Trimming pared 0 bases from V and 12 bases from J, leaving 24 bases between. This CDR3 region has 17 residues. The CDR3 nucleotides are TGTGCCAGCAGTTTATCGTGGGGGGGCATGAGGGATTTCGGGCAGTTCTTC. Translation: CASSLSWGGMRDFGQFF.

This chain's CDR3 is CASSLKREANYGYTF. Written as DNA, the CDR3 is TGTGCCAGCAGTTTAAAGAGGGAGGCTAACTATGGCTACACCTTC. V is TRBV27 and J is TRBJ1-2; the D is unclear. Trimming stripped 2 bases from V and 0 bases from J, with 10 bases between. CDR3 size: 15 residues. Germline lookup yields CDR1 MNHEY and CDR2 SMNVEV (reference sequence).

V gene TRBV10-3 combines with J gene TRBJ2-3; 8 bases line up with TRBD1. V gave up 6 bases and J gave up 2 bases; unmatched junction bases: 7. This CDR3 region has 15 residues. Germline V gene lookup returns CDR1 ENHRY and CDR2 SYGVKD. CDR3 DNA: TGTGCCATCAGCGCCAGGGGGCCTCCCACAGATACGCAGTATTTT. As protein: CAISARGPPTDTQYF.

A word on this clone: One end of the junction fails to match germline, which may point to a read error. The V gene is TRBV5-1, the J gene TRBJ2-2, with D unclear. The CDR3 totals 14 residues. CDR1 and CDR2 (germline): SGHRS, YFSETQ. The CDR3 sequence is CASSLVPDTGELFF. The CDR3 region has the DNA TGCGCCAGTAGCTTGGTCCCAGACACCGGGGAGCTGTTTTTT.

A remark on this clone: Other nucleotide sequences in the sample specify the same CDR3. V is TRBV29-1 and J is TRBJ2-7; tentatively, D is TRBD2 (6 bases). The CDR3 sequence is 12 residues long. The germline CDR1 and CDR2 sequences are SQVTM and ANQGSEA. V was shortened by 6 bases and J by 5 bases, with 14 bases between the two germline ends. In DNA form, the CDR3 reads TGCAGCGTGGATAGCGGACACGACGAGCAGTACTTC. Residues: CSVDSGHDEQYF.

This sequence joins TRBV21-1 and TRBJ1-1; the DNA was not used to check the table's D call, TRBD1. TRBV21-1 is annotated as a pseudogene. There are 20 residues in the CDR3. The CDR3 protein is CASSKALYFRPRGTNTEAFF. The CDR3 DNA reads TGTGCCAGCAGCAAAGCGCTTTATTTTCGTCCGAGGGGGACGAACACTGAAGCTTTCTTT.

The gene calls are TRBV5-8 and TRBJ1-1; 7 positions match TRBD1. Trimming cost V 4 bases and J 1 base; bases outside gene matches: 10. CDR1 SGHTS and CDR2 YDEGEE come from the germline V gene. The CDR3 spans 16 residues. The CDR3 protein is CASSTYPAGGNTEAFF. The CDR3 DNA is TGTGCCAGCAGCACCTACCCCGCAGGGGGGAACACTGAAGCTTTCTTT.

The gene calls are TRBV28 and TRBJ1-2; TRBD1 is a possible D gene (6 bases). This CDR3 contains 11 residues. Per the germline V gene, CDR1 is MDHEN and CDR2 is SYDVKM. V shed 7 bases and J shed 6 bases, with 9 bases lying between them. The CDR3 loop is CASTKGDGYTF. CDR3 bases: TGTGCCAGCACCAAGGGGGATGGCTACACCTTC.

This clone was detected only a few times. The chain carries TRBV5-6 and TRBJ2-5; D is unclear. CDR3 size: 15 residues. The V gene lost 1 base and the J gene lost 3 bases, with 13 bases spanning the gap. Germline loops: CDR1 SGHDT, CDR2 YYEEEE. The CDR3 is CASSLSRQAKETQYF. CDR3 nucleotide sequence: TGTGCCAGCAGCTTGAGTCGGCAGGCTAAAGAGACCCAGTACTTC. The full variable domain, its missing parts supplied by reference TRBV5-6 and TRBJ2-5, is DAGVTQSPTHLIKTRGQQVTLRCSPKSGHDTVSWYQQALGQGPQFIFQYYEEEERQRGNFPDRFSGHQFPNYSSELNVNALLLGDSALYLCASSLSRQAKETQYFGPGTRLLVL.

The V gene is TRBV7-9, the J gene TRBJ1-2; the match to TRBD1 covers 8 bases. V lost 7 bases to trimming and J lost 8 bases; unmatched junction nucleotides: 15. The CDR3 length is 15 residues. Germline lookup yields CDR1 SEHNR and CDR2 FQNEAQ (reference sequence). CDR3: CASTHLTGEGGGYTF. CDR3 in DNA: TGTGCCAGCACACATTTGACAGGGGAAGGAGGCGGCTACACCTTC.

This clone has more than one count but fewer than ten. This chain connects TRBV4-3 to TRBJ2-3; 12 bases map to TRBD2. Germline values: CDR1 LGHNA, CDR2 YSLEER. There are 15 residues in the CDR3. V lost 4 bases and J lost 1; bases outside the gene matches: 0. The CDR3 DNA reads TGCGCCAGCAGCCGACTAGCGGGGGGCACAGATACGCAGTATTTT. Protein: CASSRLAGGTDTQYF.

The chain links TRBV5-8 to TRBJ2-1; 9 positions match TRBD1. The germline V gene encodes CDR1 SGHTS and CDR2 YDEGEE. V dropped 1 base and J dropped 4; count of bases not matched to a gene: 6. The CDR3 runs 16 residues. As DNA, the CDR3 is TGTGCCAGCAGCTTGCAGGACAGGGGTCCATACAATGAGCAGTTCTTC. As protein: CASSLQDRGPYNEQFF.

The chain uses TRBV21-1 and TRBJ2-3. TRBV21-1 is annotated as a pseudogene. The CDR3 consists of 16 residues. CDR3 amino acids: CASNTRRGERTDTQYF. The CDR3 DNA reads TGTGCCAGCAACACTAGGAGGGGGGAGAGAACAGATACGCAGTATTTT.

Only one count was recorded for this clone. The rearrangement uses TRBV28 and TRBJ1-2; 8 bases match TRBD1. The CDR3 runs to 14 residues. V trimming: 5 bases; J trimming: 8 bases; junction bases outside the gene matches: 10. CDR1 is MDHEN and CDR2 is SYDVKM in the germline V gene. The CDR3, as DNA: TGTGCCAGCAGTCAGGACAGGGATTCGGAAGGCTACACCTTC. It is translated as CASSQDRDSEGYTF.

The V gene is TRBV4-1, the J gene TRBJ2-7, with TRBD2 identical over 8 bases. Germline assignment: CDR1 MGHRA and CDR2 YSYEKL. The CDR3 runs 17 residues. The junction had 9 bases not matched to a gene; V was cut back by 0 bases and J by 2 bases. The DNA for the CDR3 is TGCGCCAGCAGCCAAGATTCCCCGGGGGGGGCCACCTACGAGCAGTACTTC. This codes for CASSQDSPGGATYEQYF.